The text below deals with one T cell receptor beta chain. These data originate in a study of blood T cells in healthy people across ages. Then a second PCR, running about 7 to 11 cycles, was carried out with a sample-barcoded 5' primer and a J-beta primer mix. Each CDR3 protein gets one entry after TCRdb re-called the 5' RACE reads with MiXCR. The table lists 720,000 or so distinct CDR3 sequences, around 41% of them singletons. Looked up from germline, CDR1 is SGHTA and CDR2 is FQGNSA. J was trimmed by 2 bases and V by 1 base; bases with no gene match: 6. The CDR3 covers 16 residues. The gene calls are TRBV7-2 and TRBJ1-2, with 8 bases matching TRBD1. The sequenced sample consisted of blood. The clonotype comes from a man older than 75 in good health. The CDR3 sequence is CASSLVRTGTNYGYTF. CDR3 in DNA: TGTGCCAGCAGCTTAGTTAGGACAGGGACGAACTATGGCTACACCTTC. The whole variable domain, remainder taken from reference TRBV7-2 and TRBJ1-2, is GAGVSQSPSNKVTEKGKDVELRCDPISGHTALYWYRQSLGQGLEFLIYFQGNSAPDKSGLPSDRFSAERTGGSVSTLTIQRTQQEDSAVYLCASSLVRTGTNYGYTFGSGTRLTVV.